This T cell receptor beta chain is from a study of identical twins. Study observations and caveats: Where out-of-frame alpha sequences were twin-shared, they showed excess low generation probability.

For this clonotype: As yet, its antigen is unknown.

This CDR3 is 14 amino acids long. V was cut by 6 bases and J by 2 bases, with 12 bases left in between. A single record per CDR3 protein comes from TCRdb applying MiXCR to the 5' RACE reads. The sample shows about 210,000 distinct CDR3 sequences, less than 10% of them seen only once. This sequence originates from a woman aged 18-29 years in good health. The sequenced sample was memory (CD45RO+) T cells sorted from blood. The rearrangement joins TRBV12-3 or TRBV12-4 to TRBJ2-3, with D possibly called TRBD1 or TRBD2 (5 bases each). CDR3 DNA sequence: TGTGCCAGCAGATACGGGACCCCCACAGATACGCAGTATTTT. Translated, it gives CASRYGTPTDTQYF.